These 4 T cell receptor beta chains were all obtained from the same sample, sequenced in a study of T cell changes during pregnancy in multiple sclerosis. Here immunoSEQ multiplex PCR was the method, and the copy in TCRdb shows in-frame clones only, minus some. In the table there are fewer than 140,000 clones, around 90% of which are singletons. The input for sequencing was peripheral blood, taken after pregnancy. Source of these receptors: a female donor with multiple sclerosis, enrolled in a pregnancy study.

This chain links TRBV29-1 with TRBJ2-5; 8 bases fit TRBD1. After removal of 6 bases from V and 1 base from J, the junction contained 7 bases not matched to a gene. Germline V gives CDR1 SQVTM, CDR2 ANQGSEA. CDR3 length equals 14 residues. In DNA, the CDR3 is TGCAGCGTCGCCGCTGGGACAGGCCAAGAGACCCAGTACTTC. Its protein is CSVAAGTGQETQYF. Full variable domain (remainder filled in from reference TRBV29-1 and TRBJ2-5): SAVISQKPSRDICQRGTSLTIQCQVDSQVTMMFWYRQQPGQSLTLIATANQGSEATYESGFVIDKFPISRPNLTFSTLTVSNMSPEDSSIYLCSVAAGTGQETQYFGPGTRLLVL.

V gene TRBV7-9 combines with J gene TRBJ1-1; TRBD1 agrees at 8 bases. Trimming removed 5 bases from V and 1 base from J; junction bases left unmatched: 3. This CDR3 spans 14 amino acids. Germline loops: CDR1 SEHNR, CDR2 FQNEAQ (reference sequence). The CDR3 nucleotides read TGTGCCAGCAGCCTTGGGACAGGGAACACTGAAGCTTTCTTT. It encodes CASSLGTGNTEAFF.

The chain recombines TRBV14 with TRBJ1-1; 7 nucleotides align to TRBD1. The V and J ends lost 4 bases and 0 bases, in that order; junction bases with no gene match: 5. The germline V gene encodes CDR1 SGHDN and CDR2 FVKESK. The CDR3 loop spans 15 amino acids. CDR3 region: CASSLRTGMNTEAFF. The CDR3 nucleotides read TGTGCCAGCAGCCTCCGGACAGGAATGAACACTGAAGCTTTCTTT.

This chain joins TRBV7-3 and TRBJ2-1, with 7 nucleotides matching TRBD1. CDR3 length: 15 residues. V was pared by 5 bases and J by 7 bases, with 11 bases of the junction left unmatched. In germline, CDR1 is SGHTA, CDR2 FQGTGA. The CDR3, as DNA: TGTGCCAGCAGCACCACAGGGGCTGGCGGGAATGAGCAGTTCTTC. Protein sequence: CASSTTGAGGNEQFF.